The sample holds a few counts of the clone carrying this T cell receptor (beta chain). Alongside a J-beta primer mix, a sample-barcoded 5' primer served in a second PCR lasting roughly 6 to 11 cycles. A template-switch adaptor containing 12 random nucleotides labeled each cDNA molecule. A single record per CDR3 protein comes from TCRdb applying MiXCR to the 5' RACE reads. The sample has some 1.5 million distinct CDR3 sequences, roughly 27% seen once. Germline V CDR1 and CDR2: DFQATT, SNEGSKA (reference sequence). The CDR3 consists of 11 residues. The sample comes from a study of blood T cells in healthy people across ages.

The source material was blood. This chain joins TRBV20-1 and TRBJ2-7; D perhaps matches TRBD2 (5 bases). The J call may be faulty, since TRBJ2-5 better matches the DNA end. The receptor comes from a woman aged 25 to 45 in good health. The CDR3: CSAPDRGTQYF. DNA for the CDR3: TGCAGTGCTCCGGACCGGGGGACCCAGTACTTC.